This entry lists 20 T cell receptor beta chains sequenced from one sample in a study of T cell repertoires in cytomegalovirus infection. Antigens for these TCRs are unknown. TCRdb recomputed calls from the reads with MiXCR, one row per CDR3 protein. The repertoire holds approximately 280,000 distinct CDR3 sequences, with about 20% as singletons. The specimen was cultured PBMCs, collected from culture after CMV antigen stimulation. These receptors were obtained from a human donor in good health (CMV status not recorded). Some clones in this sample may be carry-over from other donors' samples.

This rearrangement joins TRBV20-1 to TRBJ2-1; 10 bases line up with TRBD2. The CDR3 runs 14 residues. Germline loops: CDR1 DFQATT, CDR2 SNEGSKA (reference sequence). The V segment lost 1 base and the J segment 9 bases; nucleotides outside the gene matches: 6. The CDR3 here is CSARGLAGVLEQFF. The CDR3 coding sequence is TGCAGTGCTAGAGGTCTAGCGGGAGTTCTTGAGCAGTTCTTC.

The J gene is TRBJ2-3, the V gene TRBV14; no clear D. The CDR3 covers 13 residues. Trimming left V 1 base short and J 5 bases short, with 7 bases between. Germline V lookup: CDR1 SGHDN, CDR2 FVKESK. This CDR3 reads CASSQVGVDTQYF. The CDR3 DNA follows: TGTGCCAGCAGCCAAGTCGGAGTAGATACGCAGTATTTT.

This chain uses TRBV6-2 or TRBV6-3 with TRBJ2-6; tentative D call: TRBD1 (6 bases). The V end was cut by 6 bases, the J end by 0 bases, with 15 bases between. Germline CDR1 is MNHEY and CDR2 is SVGEGT. This CDR3 contains 17 residues. The CDR3 coding sequence is TGTGCCAGCAGACTAAGTACAGGGACCTCTGGGGCCAACGTCCTGACTTTC. Amino acids: CASRLSTGTSGANVLTF.

The chain combines TRBV7-9 with TRBJ2-7, with 7 bases that match TRBD1. The CDR3 extends over 14 amino acids. Germline values: CDR1 SEHNR, CDR2 FQNEAQ (reference sequence). V shed 5 bases and J 6 bases; nucleotides not matched to a gene: 10. CDR3 bases: TGTGCCAGCAGCCCTGGACAGGTTGAGGGCGAGCAGTACTTC. Its translation is CASSPGQVEGEQYF.

This clonotype was recorded at least ten times. J is TRBJ2-7 and V is TRBV7-6; D uncertain. Trimming took off 4 bases at V and 6 bases at J, with 16 bases between the two ends. Germline loops: CDR1 SGHVS, CDR2 FNYEAQ. The CDR3 consists of 14 residues. In DNA form, the CDR3 reads TGTGCCAGCAGCTATACGGACCAGTCGCGCGAGCAGTACTTC. Its translation: CASSYTDQSREQYF.

The V and J genes are TRBV7-8 and TRBJ2-1; 11 bases match TRBD2. The CDR3 has 19 amino acids. From germline, CDR1 is SGHVS and CDR2 FQNEAQ. Losses at the gene ends were 5 bases for V and 7 bases for J; bases not matched to a gene: 19. Written as DNA, the CDR3 is TGTGCCAGCAGCCAGGGACGGCTACACCTAGCGGGAGGTCGGAATGAGCAGTTCTTC. Amino acid sequence: CASSQGRLHLAGGRNEQFF.

The V and J genes are TRBV27 and TRBJ2-3, with D perhaps matching TRBD2 (5 bases). The CDR3 extends over 13 amino acids. Trimming took off 8 bases at V and 4 bases at J, with 13 bases between the two ends. The V gene's germline CDR1 is MNHEY and CDR2 SMNVEV (reference sequence). CDR3 in amino acids: CASSGFMADTQYF. For the CDR3, the DNA is TGTGCCAGCTCGGGGTTTATGGCAGATACGCAGTATTTT.

There are a few counts of this clonotype. This rearrangement joins TRBV7-9 to TRBJ1-1; TRBD1 is a possible D gene (5 bases). Germline V gene data show CDR1 as SEHNR and CDR2 as FQNEAQ (reference sequence). Trimming removed 1 base from V and 3 bases from J, with 21 bases in between. The CDR3 totals 18 residues. CDR3 coding DNA: TGTGCCAGCAGCTTAGGAGGTTTCTGGGGGGGACCGGACACTGAAGCTTTCTTT. Amino acid sequence: CASSLGGFWGGPDTEAFF.

Ten or more counts support this clonotype. The rearrangement uses TRBV7-8 and TRBJ2-1; 8 bases line up with TRBD1. CDR1 and CDR2 from the germline V gene are SGHVS and FQNEAQ. The V segment lost 5 bases and the J segment 6 bases; nucleotides outside the gene matches: 6. The CDR3 is 14 residues long. The CDR3 spells CASSPRTGSNEQFF. CDR3 sequence (DNA): TGTGCCAGCAGCCCTCGGACAGGGAGCAATGAGCAGTTCTTC.

This clonotype has just a few counts. This sequence joins TRBV6-5 and TRBJ2-2, with a possible D match to TRBD2 (6 bases). Germline values: CDR1 MNHEY, CDR2 SVGAGI. This CDR3 is built from 15 residues. V dropped 6 bases and J dropped 6 bases, with 17 bases sitting between them. CDR3 bases: TGTGCCAGCAGCTCAACGGGAGTTTTATCCGGGGAGCTGTTTTTT. Protein: CASSSTGVLSGELFF.

This clonotype has only a few counts. This chain connects TRBV7-3 to TRBJ2-5, with a weak D call TRBD2 (5 bases). The CDR3 has 16 residues. CDR1 is SGHTA, CDR2 FQGTGA, per germline. With 5 bases removed from V and 1 base from J, the gap between germline ends came to 17 bases. DNA for the CDR3: TGTGCCAGCAGCCTTCAAGCGGAGAGCTCCCAAGAGACCCAGTACTTC. Protein sequence: CASSLQAESSQETQYF.

This chain joins TRBV19 and TRBJ1-2; tentatively, D is TRBD1 (5 bases). Trimming shortened V by 7 bases and J by 1 base, and 13 bases separated the two germline ends. Germline CDR1 is LNHDA and CDR2 is SQIVND (reference sequence). The length of the CDR3 is 14 residues. The CDR3 nucleotides are TGTGCCAGTACACCGGGGGGATATAACTATGGCTACACCTTC. This encodes CASTPGGYNYGYTF.

This clonotype was recorded a few times. This sequence joins TRBV28 and TRBJ1-2; unclear D gene. CDR3 size: 14 residues. Germline-derived CDR1 and CDR2 are MDHEN and SYDVKM. V lost 1 base to trimming and J lost 3 bases, with 9 bases between them. CDR3 in DNA: TGTGCCAGCAGTTTATACGGGCACCACTATGGCTACACCTTC. The encoded protein is CASSLYGHHYGYTF.

The CDR3 sequence: CASSSRPDVYEQYV. The CDR3 DNA follows: TGTGCCAGCAGCTCAAGACCGGACGTCTACGAGCAGTACGTC. The rearrangement joins TRBV11-2 to TRBJ2-7; D ambiguous. CDR1 and CDR2 from the germline V gene are SGHAT and FQNNGV. The CDR3 covers 14 residues. V lost 4 bases to trimming and J lost 3 bases, with 13 bases between them.

Ten or more counts support this clonotype. The rearrangement links TRBV7-2 to TRBJ2-7; the D is unclear. This CDR3 is 14 amino acids long. With 5 bases removed from V and 0 bases from J, the gap between germline ends came to 11 bases. Germline loops: CDR1 SGHTA, CDR2 FQGNSA. CDR3 region: CASSLDWSSYEQYF. CDR3 bases: TGTGCCAGCAGCCTAGACTGGAGCTCCTACGAGCAGTACTTC.

V is TRBV7-2 and J is TRBJ2-2, with 7 positions matching TRBD2. Per the germline V gene, CDR1 is SGHTA and CDR2 is FQGNSA. After removal of 7 bases from V and 6 bases from J, the junction contained 11 bases not matched to a gene. This CDR3 has 15 amino acids. As DNA, the CDR3 is TGTGCCAGCACCCGCCCGGGGCGGGAGTCCGGGGAGCTGTTTTTT. This encodes CASTRPGRESGELFF.

In DNA, the CDR3 is TGTGCCAGCAGTTCCCCACTGGGCCGGGAGCTGTTTTTT. Encoded protein: CASSSPLGRELFF. The chain uses TRBV6-5 and TRBJ2-2, with D unresolved. The CDR3 extends over 13 amino acids. V dropped 4 bases and J dropped 9 bases, with 12 bases sitting between them. The germline CDR1 and CDR2 sequences are MNHEY and SVGAGI.

The chain is built from TRBV5-4 and TRBJ1-1; perhaps TRBD1 as D (5 bases). V was trimmed by 0 bases and J by 5 bases, leaving 17 bases between them. The CDR3 loop spans 16 amino acids. CDR1 and CDR2 (germline): SGHNT, YYREEE (reference sequence). The chain's CDR3 is CASSLGSPGGGTEAFF. CDR3 coding DNA: TGTGCCAGCAGCTTGGGATCCCCCGGGGGAGGGACTGAAGCTTTCTTT.

The chain recombines TRBV28 with TRBJ2-1; 8 nucleotides agree with TRBD2. With 5 bases clipped from V and 7 bases from J, the junction kept 22 bases outside the gene matches. The CDR3 is made up of 19 amino acids. The germline CDR1 and CDR2 sequences are MDHEN and SYDVKM. The CDR3 is CASSPTLTIGRAFQNEQFF. For the CDR3, the DNA is TGTGCCAGCAGTCCAACATTAACTATCGGGAGGGCGTTTCAAAATGAGCAGTTCTTC.

The rearrangement uses TRBV6-6 and TRBJ2-7; perhaps TRBD1 as D (6 bases). Per the germline V gene, CDR1 is MNHNY and CDR2 is SVGAGI (reference sequence). CDR3 length: 15 residues. The V end lost 6 bases, the J end lost 2 bases, and 17 bases lay between the germline ends. This chain's CDR3 is CASSHLRDIPYEQYF. CDR3 in DNA: TGTGCCAGCAGCCACCTTCGGGACATTCCCTACGAGCAGTACTTC.